These T cell receptor beta chains were read from a single sample in a study of OX40 agonist ivuxolimab in advanced cancers. Data came from immunoSEQ multiplex PCR; TCRdb stores just in-frame clones and leaves some out. The sample shows 65,000 to 95,000 clones, roughly 92% of them seen only once. The source material was CD4+ or CD8+ T cells sorted from blood, sampled in a trial of the OX40 agonist ivuxolimab. These receptors were collected from an adult with an advanced solid tumor such as melanoma, head and neck, liver or kidney cancer. Both conserved end residues are trimmed from each CDR3. The D gene is left open where the match is weak. The size entry is marked missing in some rows and otherwise reads once, few, many or a size class.

. TRBV27 . ASSSTGPSYGYT
. TRBV5-6 TRBD2 ASSAGLASYEQY
. TRBV19 . ASSSGQQRGTYEQY
. TRBV7-9 . ASSSPTEYNSPLH
once TRBV5-4 . ASSLRGLNEQY
. TRBV5-3 TRBD2 ARSPSGGEQF
. TRBV2 . ASTRGLQLSNEKLF
. TRBV7-8 . ASSLSEMNTEAF
. TRBV27 . ASSLGSLPYNSPLH
. TRBV9 . ASSVGGIGNQPQH
. TRBV4-1 . ASSQVGLATGDEQY